This TCR beta chain was sequenced in a study of identical twins. Notes on the study in general: Insertion counts were lower in abundant cord blood beta clonotypes, a trend that memory repertoires did not show.

From the 5' RACE reads, TCRdb called clonotypes with MiXCR, one entry per CDR3 protein. This sample has around 1.7 million distinct CDR3 sequences, with roughly a third found just once. Germline CDR1 is SGDLS and CDR2 is YYNGEE. The CDR3 covers 16 residues. The V gene end was trimmed by 4 bases and the J gene end by 2 bases; junction bases not matched to a gene: 5. In this sample, this clonotype turned up a few times. The antigen remains undetermined. The rearrangement joins TRBV9 to TRBJ2-3; 12 nucleotides align to TRBD1. Sequencing was carried out using cord blood. The receptor's source is a newborn girl in good health. CDR3 sequence reads: CASSTGQGAITDTQYF. The CDR3 nucleotides are TGTGCCAGCAGCACGGGACAGGGGGCTATCACAGATACGCAGTATTTT.